This T cell receptor (beta chain) was identified during a study of blood T cell repertoires in COVID-19. Using immunoSEQ multiplex PCR, the repertoire was profiled, and TCRdb retains in-frame clones only, with some absent. The sample contains 380,000 or so clones, approximately 89% of which appear only once. The V and J ends lost 0 bases and 1 base, in that order; junction bases with no gene match: 7. This CDR3 spans 17 amino acids. Germline V gives CDR1 MNHEY, CDR2 SMNVEV (reference sequence). This TCR was recovered from a man aged 30-40 years who had recovered from COVID-19. This chain connects TRBV27 to TRBJ2-5; TRBD2 matches at 8 bases. The sequenced material came from PBMCs or T cells enriched from blood (not recorded which). The CDR3 coding sequence is TGTGCCAGCAGTTTATCGACTGGCGGGGGGTTCCAAGAGACCCAGTACTTC. Its protein is CASSLSTGGGFQETQYF.